Following are 10 T cell receptor beta chains from one sample sequenced in a study of early T cells in non-severe SARS-CoV-2 infection. TCRdb passed the 5' RACE reads through MiXCR, listing each CDR3 protein once. The sample includes around 67,000 distinct CDR3 sequences, approximately 10% of them seen just once. Sequencing was performed on whole blood, taken at baseline. These receptors originate from an adult who was a healthcare worker with PCR-confirmed SARS-CoV-2 infection or an uninfected control (not recorded which).

This clonotype was seen many times. The chain links TRBV19 to TRBJ2-3; 8 bases match TRBD2. Germline CDR1 and CDR2: LNHDA and SQIVND (reference sequence). J gave up 2 bases and V 7 bases, and 5 bases lay outside the gene matches. CDR3 size: 14 residues. This CDR3 reads CASMRRGDTDTQYF. As DNA, the CDR3 is TGTGCCAGTATGAGGCGGGGGGACACAGATACGCAGTATTTT.

This clonotype has more than one count but fewer than ten. This chain links TRBV4-2 with TRBJ1-2; D perhaps matches TRBD1 (5 bases). The CDR3 is made up of 14 amino acids. V was trimmed by 1 base and J by 8 bases, leaving 14 bases between them. Looked up from germline, CDR1 is LGHNA and CDR2 is YNFKEQ. The CDR3 loop is CASSQVEFRVGYTF. CDR3 nucleotides: TGTGCCAGCAGCCAAGTAGAATTCAGGGTCGGCTACACCTTC.

This clonotype was counted only a few times. The rearrangement links TRBV29-1 to TRBJ2-1; no clear D gene. Trimming cost V 2 bases and J 4 bases, with 3 bases left between them. This CDR3 contains 11 residues. In germline, CDR1 is SQVTM, CDR2 ANQGSEA. CDR3 sequence (DNA): TGCAGCGTTGAACCGTACAATGAGCAGTTCTTC. It yields the protein CSVEPYNEQFF.

The chain joins TRBV29-1 to TRBJ2-1; 10 bases fit TRBD2. The CDR3 runs 15 residues. Germline V gene lookup returns CDR1 SQVTM and CDR2 ANQGSEA. The ends lost 4 bases at V and 8 bases at J; junction bases unmatched: 11. Written as DNA, the CDR3 is TGCAGCGTTGCGGGGGGGCTAGCGGGAGATGATGAGCAGTTCTTC. This gives the protein CSVAGGLAGDDEQFF.

J is TRBJ2-7 and V is TRBV5-5, with a weak D call TRBD2 (5 bases). CDR1 is SGHKS, CDR2 YYEKEE, per germline (reference sequence). This CDR3 has 16 residues. Trimming removed 4 bases from V and 6 bases from J, with 23 bases in between. Here the CDR3 reads CASSRGSPGFLGEQYF. CDR3 sequence (DNA): TGTGCCAGCAGCCGAGGGTCGCCAGGTTTCCTCGGCGAGCAGTACTTC.

This clonotype was counted only a few times. The genes are TRBV5-1 and TRBJ1-1; the D is unclear. Between the trimmed V and J ends, which lost 0 bases and 1 base, there was a span of 7 bases. CDR3 size: 14 residues. Germline assignment: CDR1 SGHRS and CDR2 YFSETQ. CDR3 amino acids: CASSLAVRNTEAFF. CDR3 in DNA: TGCGCCAGCAGCTTGGCTGTCAGGAACACTGAAGCTTTCTTT.

The rearrangement joins TRBV6-5 to TRBJ1-2, with D perhaps matching TRBD1 (5 bases). Germline CDR1 is MNHEY and CDR2 is SVGAGI. This CDR3 region has 12 residues. V lost 2 bases, J lost 4 bases, and 5 bases lay in between. The CDR3 here is CASSYTGYGYTF. The CDR3 coding sequence is TGTGCCAGCAGTTACACAGGCTATGGCTACACCTTC.

In its sample, this clonotype was seen many times. The rearrangement links TRBV15 to TRBJ1-6; possibly TRBD1 for D (6 bases). CDR3 size: 17 residues. Germline CDR1 reads LNHNV; CDR2 reads YYDKDF (reference sequence). V dropped 0 bases and J dropped 0 bases, with 9 bases sitting between them. CDR3 residues: CATSRDRGSSYNSPLHF. CDR3 coding DNA: TGTGCCACCAGCAGAGACAGGGGAAGCTCCTATAATTCACCCCTCCACTTT.

Ten or more counts support this clonotype. The chain combines TRBV7-2 with TRBJ1-2; 8 bases fit TRBD1. The CDR3 consists of 13 residues. With 5 bases clipped from V and 6 bases from J, the junction kept 5 bases outside the gene matches. The germline CDR1 and CDR2 sequences are SGHTA and FQGNSA. Written as DNA, the CDR3 is TGTGCCAGCAGCCCGTCAGGGGGCAATGGCTACACCTTC. It encodes CASSPSGGNGYTF. Drawing the rest from reference TRBV7-2 and TRBJ1-2, the complete variable domain is GAGVSQSPSNKVTEKGKDVELRCDPISGHTALYWYRQSLGQGLEFLIYFQGNSAPDKSGLPSDRFSAERTGGSVSTLTIQRTQQEDSAVYLCASSPSGGNGYTFGSGTRLTVV.

This clonotype was counted a few times. J is TRBJ2-7 and V is TRBV5-4; 12 nucleotides align to TRBD2. From germline, CDR1 is SGHNT and CDR2 YYREEE (reference sequence). V lost 3 bases to trimming and J lost 3 bases; unmatched junction nucleotides: 7. This CDR3 is 16 amino acids long. The CDR3 nucleotides are TGTGCCAGCAGCTCAGAGCAGACTAGCGGGAGCTACGAGCAGTACTTC. This encodes CASSSEQTSGSYEQYF.